This T cell receptor beta chain was sequenced for a study of post-analysis software for immune sequencing data. Study at large: The disease courses spanned relapsing-remitting, secondary progressive and progressive-relapsing forms of multiple sclerosis. The study's findings and limits: Samples prepared in the same batch strongly co-clustered by F measure. About 5 TRBV segments (TRBV5-6, TRBV5-1 and TRBV20-1 among them) occurred more frequently in patients than in controls. There was significantly lower normalized Chao1 diversity in multiple sclerosis patients than in controls.

Concerning this clonotype: No antigen is known for it.

The CDR3 contains 16 residues. The V gene end was trimmed by 3 bases and the J gene end by 0 bases; junction bases not matched to a gene: 6. From germline, CDR1 is KGHSH and CDR2 LQKENI. Sequencing libraries made from TCR beta cDNA carried unique molecular identifiers. Researchers reported 400,000 to 550,000 cDNA molecules coming from around 1 to 9.1 million T cells. TCRdb reprocessed the PCR reads with MiXCR, giving one entry per CDR3 protein. Here the sample spans 700,000 to 900,000 distinct CDR3 sequences, about 45% being singletons. The TCR sequence derives from a girl aged 5-17 years with multiple sclerosis. The sequenced sample was blood. V usage is TRBV18 and J usage is TRBJ2-7; 9 bases agree with TRBD1. DNA of the CDR3: TGTGCCAGCTCACCTAAGACAGGGGGGAGCTCCTACGAGCAGTACTTC. Its protein is CASSPKTGGSSYEQYF. Looking up the rest from reference TRBV18 and TRBJ2-7 gives the full variable domain: NAGVMQNPRHLVRRRGQEARLRCSPMKGHSHVYWYRQLPEEGLKFMVYLQKENIIDESGMPKERFSAEFPKEGPSILRIQQVVRGDSAAYFCASSPKTGGSSYEQYFGPGTRLTVT.